A single sample is the source of the 24 T cell receptor beta chains below, sequenced in a study of cytomegalovirus exposure and HLA in healthy donors (dated by TCRdb to the late 2010s). Library preparation was by the immunoSEQ multiplex PCR assay. In its TCRdb copy, this immuneACCESS table keeps in-frame sequences only and misses some clones. Where compared with another copy, unresolved V genes explain less than half of these, and the others have no known cause. The sample table records about 95,000 clones; approximately 81% of these occur just once. The ten largest clones take up 20% to 25% of the sample. The sequenced sample was PBMCs. Receptors originate from a man younger than 35 in good health and CMV-seropositive.

V usage is TRBV29-1 and J usage is TRBJ2-3; no clear D gene. The CDR3 loop spans 12 amino acids. Germline CDR1 reads SQVTM; CDR2 reads ANQGSEA. V dropped 3 bases and J dropped 4 bases, with 8 bases sitting between them. Here the CDR3 reads CSVEKSADTQYF. For the CDR3, the DNA is TGCAGCGTTGAGAAGTCAGCAGATACGCAGTATTTT.

The chain carries TRBV5-1 and TRBJ2-3, with D maybe TRBD1 (6 bases). This CDR3 region has 16 residues. The germline V gene encodes CDR1 SGHRS and CDR2 YFSETQ. V lost 0 bases to trimming and J lost 2 bases, with 13 bases between them. The CDR3 nucleotides are TGCGCCAGCAGCTTGGCCACAGGGACGGACACAGATACGCAGTATTTT. Its protein is CASSLATGTDTDTQYF.

The V and J genes are TRBV5-1 and TRBJ2-7, with 7 nucleotides matching TRBD1. The junction had 2 bases not matched to a gene; V was cut back by 0 bases and J by 5 bases. CDR3 length: 13 amino acids. Germline values: CDR1 SGHRS, CDR2 YFSETQ. The CDR3 spells CASSLGGGDEQYF. CDR3 sequence (DNA): TGCGCCAGCAGCTTGGGAGGGGGCGACGAGCAGTACTTC.

This chain connects TRBV7-6 to TRBJ2-5, with D unresolved. In germline, CDR1 is SGHVS, CDR2 FNYEAQ. Between the trimmed V and J ends, which lost 5 bases and 5 bases, there was a span of 15 bases. There are 14 residues in the CDR3. The DNA for the CDR3 is TGTGCCAGCAGCCCCGAACCCCGTGCGGAGACCCAGTACTTC. Its translation is CASSPEPRAETQYF. The variable domain in full, completed from reference TRBV7-6 and TRBJ2-5, reads GAGVSQSPRYKVTKRGQDVALRCDPISGHVSLYWYRQALGQGPEFLTYFNYEAQQDKSGLPNDRFSAERPEGSISTLTIQRTEQRDSAMYRCASSPEPRAETQYFGPGTRLLVL.

V and J are TRBV7-3 and TRBJ2-1; 12 bases are shared with TRBD2. After removal of 4 bases from V and 9 bases from J, the junction contained 7 bases not matched to a gene. This CDR3 is 15 amino acids long. Germline CDR1 SGHTA, CDR2 FQGTGA. CDR3 coding DNA: TGTGCCAGCAGCTCGTATGGACTAGCGGGAAGTGAGCAGTTCTTC. Protein: CASSSYGLAGSEQFF.

The chain has TRBV13 and TRBJ1-1, with 7 positions matching TRBD1. The CDR3 has 14 residues. With 2 bases clipped from V and 5 bases from J, the junction kept 5 bases outside the gene matches. Germline CDR1 is PRHDT and CDR2 is FYEKMQ (reference sequence). The CDR3 DNA is TGTGCCAGCAGCTTAAACAGGGGACTGACTGAAGCTTTCTTT. Translation gives CASSLNRGLTEAFF. Supplemented by reference TRBV13 and TRBJ1-1, the full variable domain reads AAGVIQSPRHLIKEKRETATLKCYPIPRHDTVYWYQQGPGQDPQFLISFYEKMQSDKGSIPDRFSAQQFSDYHSELNMSSLELGDSALYFCASSLNRGLTEAFFGQGTRLTVV.

The CDR3 is CASSEEGGSYEQYF. The CDR3, as DNA: TGCGCCAGCAGCGAAGAGGGAGGCTCCTACGAGCAGTACTTC. This chain links TRBV5-1 with TRBJ2-7; perhaps TRBD2 as D (6 bases). The CDR3 consists of 14 residues. Per germline, CDR1 SGHRS and CDR2 YFSETQ. The V gene lost 4 bases and the J gene lost 0 bases, with 11 bases spanning the gap.

The J gene is TRBJ1-3, the V gene TRBV2; unclear D gene. Per the germline V gene, CDR1 is SNHLY and CDR2 is FYNNEI. V was trimmed by 7 bases and J by 0 bases, leaving 10 bases between them. The CDR3 contains 14 residues. CDR3 region: CASKDTYSGNTIYF. CDR3 in DNA: TGTGCCAGCAAAGACACTTACTCTGGAAACACCATATATTTT. The whole variable domain, remainder taken from reference TRBV2 and TRBJ1-3, is EPEVTQTPSHQVTQMGQEVILRCVPISNHLYFYWYRQILGQKVEFLVSFYNNEISEKSEIFDDQFSVERPDGSNFTLKIRSTKLEDSAMYFCASKDTYSGNTIYFGEGSWLTVV.

This clone came up once. For the CDR3, the DNA is TGTGCCAGCACCCGGGCCCGGGGAGGGTACGAGCAGTACGTC. It is translated as CASTRARGGYEQYV. This sequence joins TRBV6-1 and TRBJ2-7, with 7 positions matching TRBD2. V trimming: 7 bases; J trimming: 4 bases; junction bases outside the gene matches: 10. Germline CDR1 reads MNHNS; CDR2 reads SASEGT. The CDR3 loop spans 14 amino acids.

The rearrangement joins TRBV28 to TRBJ2-7, with 8 bases aligning to TRBD1. Germline assignment: CDR1 MDHEN and CDR2 SYDVKM. The CDR3 runs 14 residues. Unmatched junction bases numbered 3, after V lost 2 bases and J lost 3 bases. The CDR3 region is CASSLGQGDYEQYV. Here the CDR3 DNA reads TGTGCCAGCAGTTTAGGACAGGGAGACTACGAGCAGTACGTC.

The chain has TRBV9 and TRBJ1-1; TRBD1 agrees at 8 bases. The CDR3 runs 14 residues. CDR1 SGDLS and CDR2 YYNGEE come from the germline V gene. V was clipped by 2 bases and J by 5 bases; unmatched bases: 5. Here the CDR3 reads CASSVQGAGTEAFF. CDR3 nucleotides: TGTGCCAGCAGCGTTCAGGGGGCAGGAACTGAAGCTTTCTTT.

This clone was seen a handful of times. Other DNA sequences in the same sample also yield this CDR3. The DNA for the CDR3 is TGTGCCAGCAGTCCGGGACAGGGGAATCAGCCCCAGCATTTT. This sequence encodes CASSPGQGNQPQHF. The gene calls are TRBV28 and TRBJ1-5, with TRBD1 matching over 10 bases. There are 14 residues in the CDR3. The ends lost 5 bases at V and 4 bases at J; junction bases unmatched: 2. Germline V lookup: CDR1 MDHEN, CDR2 SYDVKM.

This rearrangement joins TRBV6-4 to TRBJ1-1, with D unclear. CDR3 size: 14 residues. CDR1 MRHNA and CDR2 SNTAGT come from the germline V gene. Deletions cut 5 bases from V and 1 base from J, with 11 bases between. CDR3 loop: CASSTTSENTEAFF. In DNA form, the CDR3 reads TGTGCCAGCAGTACGACATCAGAGAACACTGAAGCTTTCTTT.

The chain recombines TRBV11-3 with TRBJ1-1; tentative D call: TRBD1 (6 bases). The V end lost 2 bases, the J end lost 5 bases, and 15 bases lay between the germline ends. This CDR3 region has 15 residues. CDR1 is SGHNT and CDR2 is YENEEA in the germline V gene. CDR3 DNA: TGTGCCAGCAGCTTACGATCAGGGGAGGGTACTGAAGCTTTCTTT. Amino acid sequence: CASSLRSGEGTEAFF.

V and J are TRBV6-1 and TRBJ2-5; 9 bases line up with TRBD2. This CDR3 has 16 residues. Germline CDR1 is MNHNS and CDR2 is SASEGT. J was trimmed by 5 bases and V by 3 bases; bases with no gene match: 10. In nucleotides, the CDR3 is TGTGCCAGCAGTGACAAAGCGGGACTAGCTACGGAGACCCAGTACTTC. Its protein product is CASSDKAGLATETQYF.

This chain joins TRBV28 and TRBJ2-5; unclear D gene. Trimming left V 5 bases short and J 1 base short, with 5 bases between. The CDR3 contains 12 residues. Per the germline V gene, CDR1 is MDHEN and CDR2 is SYDVKM. DNA of the CDR3: TGTGCCAGCAGTCTACTCCAAGAGACCCAGTACTTC. Protein product: CASSLLQETQYF.

This clone was picked up a small number of times. The chain employs TRBV7-9 and TRBJ1-5; D may be TRBD1 (5 bases). CDR1 is SEHNR, CDR2 FQNEAQ, per germline (reference sequence). This CDR3 comprises 15 residues. Trimming shortened V by 1 base and J by 7 bases, and 14 bases separated the two germline ends. The chain's CDR3 is CASSLGGEAGQPQHF. The DNA for the CDR3 is TGTGCCAGCAGCTTAGGGGGGGAAGCTGGACAGCCCCAGCATTTT.

CDR3 loop: CASSQLAGPSYEQYF. CDR3 sequence (DNA): TGCGCCAGCAGCCAGTTAGCGGGGCCCTCCTACGAGCAGTACTTC. The V call is TRBV4-1, the J call TRBJ2-7; 8 bases are a match to TRBD2. Germline CDR1 and CDR2: MGHRA and YSYEKL. J lost 0 bases, V lost 3 bases, and 4 bases had no gene match. The CDR3 covers 15 residues.

V and J are TRBV11-2 and TRBJ2-1, with no clear D. V shed 2 bases and J shed 9 bases, with 11 bases lying between them. CDR3 size: 13 residues. Looked up from germline, CDR1 is SGHAT and CDR2 is FQNNGV. The CDR3 loop is CASSLTDLSEQFF. The DNA for the CDR3 is TGTGCCAGCAGCTTAACAGACCTAAGTGAGCAGTTCTTC.

This clone turned up a few times. The chain employs TRBV6-6 and TRBJ2-7; D might be TRBD1 (6 bases). CDR1 and CDR2 (germline): MNHNY, SVGAGI (reference sequence). V gave up 5 bases and J gave up 7 bases, with 15 bases separating them. The CDR3 loop spans 13 amino acids. The DNA of the CDR3 is TGTGCCAGCAGTGGACAGAGCTCAGGGGAGCAGTACTTC. It codes for CASSGQSSGEQYF.

This clone has only one observation. The chain joins TRBV28 to TRBJ2-7, with 8 bases fitting TRBD2. The CDR3 is 15 amino acids. With 2 bases clipped from V and 4 bases from J, the junction kept 7 bases outside the gene matches. The germline V gene has CDR1 MDHEN and CDR2 SYDVKM. DNA for the CDR3: TGTGCCAGCAGTTTAATTACTAGCGGATTATACGAGCAGTACTTC. It is translated as CASSLITSGLYEQYF.

The chain couples TRBV2 to TRBJ2-3; D remains ambiguous. Looked up from germline, CDR1 is SNHLY and CDR2 is FYNNEI. V was trimmed by 8 bases and J by 0 bases, leaving 12 bases between them. The CDR3 has 14 amino acids. CDR3: CASLDLVSTDTQYF. The CDR3 DNA reads as TGTGCCAGCCTTGACCTAGTCAGCACAGATACGCAGTATTTT. The full variable domain, with the rest looked up from reference TRBV2 and TRBJ2-3, is EPEVTQTPSHQVTQMGQEVILRCVPISNHLYFYWYRQILGQKVEFLVSFYNNEISEKSEIFDDQFSVERPDGSNFTLKIRSTKLEDSAMYFCASLDLVSTDTQYFGPGTRLTVL.

In its sample, this clone was seen once. The chain has TRBV4-1 and TRBJ2-1, with 14 bases identical to TRBD2. This CDR3 has 17 amino acids. J gave up 7 bases and V 4 bases, and 9 bases lay outside the gene matches. Germline CDR1 reads MGHRA; CDR2 reads YSYEKL. The CDR3 here is CASSLDRGTSGRNEQFF. The CDR3 DNA sequence: TGCGCCAGCAGCCTGGACCGCGGGACTAGCGGGAGAAATGAGCAGTTCTTC.

CDR3 residues: CAWSPQVNTEAFF. The CDR3 DNA sequence: TGTGCCTGGAGTCCACAGGTGAACACTGAAGCTTTCTTT. The genes are TRBV30 and TRBJ1-1, with D perhaps TRBD1 (5 bases). The germline V gene has CDR1 GTSNPN and CDR2 SVGIG (reference sequence). CDR3 length equals 13 residues. V lost 2 bases to trimming and J lost 0 bases, with 7 bases between them.